Each of the 22 T cell receptor beta chains below was sequenced from the same sample in a study of technical replicates of blood from a few donors. This table comes from immunoSEQ multiplex PCR, and its TCRdb copy is limited to in-frame clones, with some not included. Of tens of thousands of clones in the sample, about 94% were seen once. The sample consisted of T cells isolated from PBMCs. These TCRs come from a human donor in good health.

V gene TRBV28 combines with J gene TRBJ1-2; 7 bases map to TRBD1. The germline V gene has CDR1 MDHEN and CDR2 SYDVKM. With V trimmed by 9 bases and J by 8 bases, 6 bases remained unmatched. The CDR3 totals 11 residues. The CDR3: CASRAGGGYTF. In DNA form, the CDR3 reads TGTGCCAGTAGAGCAGGGGGAGGCTACACCTTC.

V usage is TRBV4-1 and J usage is TRBJ2-7; TRBD1 aligns across 9 bases. The CDR3 loop spans 16 amino acids. J gave up 5 bases and V 2 bases, and 10 bases lay outside the gene matches. Per germline, CDR1 MGHRA and CDR2 YSYEKL. This chain's CDR3 is CASSQYRGRYIHEQYF. The CDR3, as DNA: TGCGCCAGCAGCCAATACAGGGGGCGCTACATCCACGAGCAGTACTTC.

The chain combines TRBV4-3 with TRBJ2-7, with 10 bases aligning to TRBD1. The CDR3 has 16 amino acids. CDR1 is LGHNA and CDR2 is YSLEER in the germline V gene. V dropped 6 bases and J dropped 1; count of bases not matched to a gene: 9. The CDR3 region is CASSRTRDRGSYEQYF. Written as DNA, the CDR3 is TGCGCCAGCAGTCGTACCCGGGACAGGGGATCCTACGAGCAGTACTTC.

This rearrangement joins TRBV27 to TRBJ2-5; 12 bases are shared with TRBD2. Germline CDR1 and CDR2: MNHEY and SMNVEV (reference sequence). V lost 0 bases and J lost 5; bases outside the gene matches: 7. This CDR3 region has 17 residues. This CDR3 reads CASSLSVTSGSFETQYF. As DNA, the CDR3 is TGTGCCAGCAGTTTATCCGTGACTAGCGGGAGCTTCGAGACCCAGTACTTC.

The chain carries TRBV6-5 and TRBJ2-3; no clear D. The germline gives CDR1 MNHEY, CDR2 SVGAGI. This CDR3 contains 14 residues. The germline V and J ends were trimmed by 5 bases and 8 bases, with 17 bases remaining between them. CDR3 sequence: CASSPPERASTQYF. DNA for the CDR3: TGTGCCAGCAGTCCCCCCGAACGAGCAAGTACGCAGTATTTT.

The chain has TRBV10-3 and TRBJ2-5, with 8 bases fitting TRBD1. This CDR3 region has 14 residues. Trimming took 2 bases from V and 5 from J; bases not matched to a gene: 4. Per the germline V gene, CDR1 is ENHRY and CDR2 is SYGVKD. The CDR3 loop reads CAISEGQGVETQYF. CDR3 nucleotides: TGTGCCATCAGTGAGGGACAGGGAGTGGAGACCCAGTACTTC.

This chain links TRBV9 with TRBJ2-2; 12 nucleotides agree with TRBD2. The V segment lost 4 bases and the J segment 1 base; nucleotides outside the gene matches: 5. This CDR3 has 17 residues. CDR1 SGDLS and CDR2 YYNGEE come from the germline V gene. The CDR3 sequence is CASSTWTSGVNTGELFF. Here the CDR3 DNA reads TGTGCCAGCAGCACCTGGACTAGCGGGGTGAACACCGGGGAGCTGTTTTTT.

The chain recombines TRBV6-6 with TRBJ1-5; no clear D gene. Per the germline V gene, CDR1 is MNHNY and CDR2 is SVGAGI (reference sequence). This CDR3 is 13 amino acids long. The germline V and J ends were trimmed by 2 bases and 5 bases, with 7 bases remaining between them. CDR3 in amino acids: CASSYETYQPQHF. As DNA, the CDR3 is TGTGCCAGCAGTTACGAGACTTATCAGCCCCAGCATTTT.

This rearrangement joins TRBV5-6 to TRBJ1-2; a weak D match, TRBD1 (6 bases). Germline assignment: CDR1 SGHDT and CDR2 YYEEEE. Trimming left V 1 base short and J 1 base short, with 11 bases between. This CDR3 has 15 amino acids. The CDR3 DNA sequence: TGTGCCAGCAGCTTGCCGGGACAAGTTAACTATGGCTACACCTTC. This gives the protein CASSLPGQVNYGYTF. Combining the CDR3 with reference TRBV5-6 and TRBJ1-2 gives the whole variable domain DAGVTQSPTHLIKTRGQQVTLRCSPKSGHDTVSWYQQALGQGPQFIFQYYEEEERQRGNFPDRFSGHQFPNYSSELNVNALLLGDSALYLCASSLPGQVNYGYTFGSGTRLTVV.

The rearrangement joins TRBV7-8 to TRBJ2-7, with D unclear. The CDR3 is 13 residues long. Per the germline V gene, CDR1 is SGHVS and CDR2 is FQNEAQ. V was shortened by 3 bases and J by 3 bases, with 9 bases between the two germline ends. The CDR3 here is CASSFGEFYEQYF. The CDR3 nucleotides are TGTGCCAGCAGCTTCGGAGAATTCTACGAGCAGTACTTC.

J is TRBJ2-2 and V is TRBV28, with 7 bases identical to TRBD1. Germline V gene lookup returns CDR1 MDHEN and CDR2 SYDVKM. This CDR3 contains 15 residues. J was trimmed by 7 bases and V by 5 bases; bases with no gene match: 10. In DNA, the CDR3 is TGTGCCAGCAGTCAACTGATACAGGGGATCGGGGAGCTGTTTTTT. Protein product: CASSQLIQGIGELFF.

The genes are TRBV25-1 and TRBJ1-1; 10 bases map to TRBD1. Per germline, CDR1 MGHDK and CDR2 SYGVNS. The CDR3 is 13 amino acids. The V gene end was trimmed by 4 bases and the J gene end by 8 bases; junction bases not matched to a gene: 4. The CDR3 is CASSVGQGVEAFF. CDR3 sequence (DNA): TGTGCCAGCAGTGTAGGACAGGGGGTGGAAGCTTTCTTT.

The J gene is TRBJ2-1, the V gene TRBV7-2, with D tentatively TRBD1 (5 bases). CDR1 is SGHTA and CDR2 is FQGNSA in the germline V gene. The ends were cut back, 2 bases at V and 6 bases at J, with 14 bases in the middle. CDR3 size: 15 residues. This chain's CDR3 is CASSLLAGWANEQFF. The CDR3 DNA sequence: TGTGCCAGCAGCTTACTTGCAGGGTGGGCCAATGAGCAGTTCTTC.

V is TRBV30 and J is TRBJ1-4; 10 positions agree with TRBD1. The CDR3 contains 13 residues. V lost 6 bases and J lost 7; bases outside the gene matches: 5. Germline V lookup: CDR1 GTSNPN, CDR2 SVGIG (reference sequence). CDR3 protein: CACPGTGVEKLFF. The CDR3 DNA is TGTGCCTGCCCCGGGACAGGGGTTGAAAAACTGTTTTTT.

A single count supports this clone. The chain couples TRBV15 to TRBJ2-5; no firm D call. CDR3 length: 15 amino acids. In germline, CDR1 is LNHNV, CDR2 YYDKDF (reference sequence). V was clipped by 3 bases and J by 0 bases, with 11 bases between them. The CDR3 DNA reads as TGTGCCACCAGCAGTTCGCGGAAATACCAAGAGACCCAGTACTTC. This encodes CATSSSRKYQETQYF.

V and J are TRBV2 and TRBJ2-1, with D perhaps TRBD1 (8 bases). This CDR3 spans 13 amino acids. V was shortened by 7 bases and J by 6 bases, with 13 bases between the two germline ends. Germline V gene lookup returns CDR1 SNHLY and CDR2 FYNNEI. The CDR3 nucleotides are TGTGCCAGCACACAGGGGGGGGTCAATGAGCAGTTCTTC. Its protein product is CASTQGGVNEQFF.

This clone has just one count. The rearrangement joins TRBV6-5 to TRBJ2-6; no definite D call. This CDR3 has 15 residues. V was clipped by 4 bases and J by 0 bases, with 7 bases between them. Germline V gene data show CDR1 as MNHEY and CDR2 as SVGAGI. The CDR3 loop reads CASSFEASGANVLTF. CDR3 sequence (DNA): TGTGCCAGCAGTTTTGAGGCCTCTGGGGCCAACGTCCTGACTTTC.

This chain uses TRBV11-3 with TRBJ2-1, with 11 nucleotides matching TRBD2. This CDR3 spans 15 amino acids. V lost 3 bases, J lost 10 bases, and 8 bases stayed unmatched. Germline V CDR1 and CDR2: SGHNT, YENEEA. The CDR3 DNA follows: TGTGCCAGCAGCTTCTCGGGACTAGCGGTAACAGAGCAGTTCTTC. This translates into CASSFSGLAVTEQFF.

The chain employs TRBV11-2 and TRBJ2-1; D not certain. Germline lookup yields CDR1 SGHAT and CDR2 FQNNGV. V lost 8 bases and J 5 bases, leaving 13 bases between the germline ends. The CDR3 spans 13 residues. CDR3 residues: CASGAGPNNEQFF. In nucleotides, the CDR3 is TGTGCCAGCGGCGCTGGGCCAAACAATGAGCAGTTCTTC.

The V and J genes are TRBV10-3 and TRBJ2-7, with no clear D. This CDR3 contains 12 residues. The V and J ends lost 2 bases and 3 bases respectively, with 5 bases between them. The germline CDR1 and CDR2 sequences are ENHRY and SYGVKD. In nucleotides, the CDR3 is TGTGCCATCAGTGAGGCGAACTACGAGCAGTACTTC. It is translated as CAISEANYEQYF.

This clone was picked up one time. This chain connects TRBV15 to TRBJ2-1; TRBD2 matches 8 bases. The CDR3 length is 14 residues. Germline CDR1 and CDR2: LNHNV and YYDKDF (reference sequence). V trimming: 8 bases; J trimming: 8 bases; junction bases outside the gene matches: 11. CDR3 sequence reads: CATQGERELDEQFF. DNA of the CDR3: TGTGCCACCCAGGGCGAGCGGGAGCTGGATGAGCAGTTCTTC. Filled out from reference TRBV15 and TRBJ2-1, the complete variable domain reads DAMVIQNPRYQVTQFGKPVTLSCSQTLNHNVMYWYQQKSSQAPKLLFHYYDKDFNNEADTPDNFQSRRPNTSFCFLDIRSPGLGDTAMYLCATQGERELDEQFFGPGTRLTVL.

The chain joins TRBV10-2 to TRBJ2-1; TRBD2 matches at 7 bases. Unmatched junction bases numbered 11, after V lost 6 bases and J lost 6 bases. Germline V gives CDR1 WSHSY, CDR2 SAAADI. This CDR3 is 15 amino acids long. CDR3 sequence: CASSVTGLVGNEQFF. CDR3 coding DNA: TGCGCCAGCAGCGTAACTGGACTAGTAGGCAATGAGCAGTTCTTC.